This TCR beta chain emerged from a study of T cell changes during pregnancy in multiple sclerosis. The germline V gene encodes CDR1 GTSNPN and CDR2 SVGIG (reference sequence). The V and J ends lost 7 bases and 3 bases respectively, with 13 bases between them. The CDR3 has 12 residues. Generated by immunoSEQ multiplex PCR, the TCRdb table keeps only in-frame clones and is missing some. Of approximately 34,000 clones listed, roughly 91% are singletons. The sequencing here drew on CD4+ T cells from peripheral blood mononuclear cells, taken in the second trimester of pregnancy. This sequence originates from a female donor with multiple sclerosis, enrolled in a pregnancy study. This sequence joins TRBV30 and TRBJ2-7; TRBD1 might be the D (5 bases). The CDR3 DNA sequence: TGTGCCTCGCAGGGAATAAACTACGAGCAGTACTTC. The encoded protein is CASQGINYEQYF.